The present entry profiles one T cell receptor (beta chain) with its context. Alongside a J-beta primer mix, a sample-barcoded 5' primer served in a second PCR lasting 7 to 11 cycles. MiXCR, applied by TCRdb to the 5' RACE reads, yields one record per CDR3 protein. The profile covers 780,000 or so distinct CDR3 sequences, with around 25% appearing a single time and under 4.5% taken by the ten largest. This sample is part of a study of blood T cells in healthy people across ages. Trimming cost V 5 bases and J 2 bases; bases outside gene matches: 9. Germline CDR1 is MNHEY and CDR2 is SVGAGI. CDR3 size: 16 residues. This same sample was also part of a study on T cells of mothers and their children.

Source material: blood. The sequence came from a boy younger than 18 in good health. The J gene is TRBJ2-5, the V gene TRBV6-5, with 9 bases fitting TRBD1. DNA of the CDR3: TGTGCCAGCAGTCTACTGGGACAGGGATTGCAAGAGACCCAGTACTTC. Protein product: CASSLLGQGLQETQYF.